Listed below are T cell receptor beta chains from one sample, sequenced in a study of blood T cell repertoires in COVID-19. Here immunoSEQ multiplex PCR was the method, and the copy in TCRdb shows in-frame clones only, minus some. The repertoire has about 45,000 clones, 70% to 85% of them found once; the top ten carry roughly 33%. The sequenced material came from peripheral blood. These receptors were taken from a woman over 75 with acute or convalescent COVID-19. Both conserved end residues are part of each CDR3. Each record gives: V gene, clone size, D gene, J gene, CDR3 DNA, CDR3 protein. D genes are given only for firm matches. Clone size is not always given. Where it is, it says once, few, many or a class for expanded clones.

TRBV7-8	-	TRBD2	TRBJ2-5	TGTGCCAGCAGCTTAGTTTTCGCGGGAGGGCCGGGAGAGACCCAGTACTTC	CASSLVFAGGPGETQYF
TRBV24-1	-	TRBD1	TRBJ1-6	TGTGCCACCAGAGCCGGGACAGGCAATAATTCACCCCTCCACTTT	CATRAGTGNNSPLHF
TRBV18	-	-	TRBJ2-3	TGTGCCAGCTCACCACGCGGGGATACGCAGTATTTT	CASSPRGDTQYF
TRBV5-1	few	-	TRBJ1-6	TGCGCCAGCAGCCTGGAGGGGCCACCTAGGGGATCACCCCTCCACTTT	CASSLEGPPRGSPLHF
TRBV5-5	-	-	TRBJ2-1	TGTGCCAGCGTAAAGAGCTCCTACAATGAGCAGTTCTTC	CASVKSSYNEQFF
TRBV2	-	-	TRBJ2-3	TGTGCCATCACGGTCGGGAGCACAGATACGCAGTATTTT	CAITVGSTDTQYF
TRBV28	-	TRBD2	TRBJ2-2	TGTGCCAGCAGTTTCGGGACTAATCCCGGGGAGCTGTTTTTT	CASSFGTNPGELFF
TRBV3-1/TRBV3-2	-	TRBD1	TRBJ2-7	TGTGCCAGCAGACAAGGGACAGGCGAGCAGTACTTC	CASRQGTGEQYF
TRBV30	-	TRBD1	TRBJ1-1	TGTGCCTGGAGTGTAGGTTCAGGGGGCACTGAAGCTTTCTTT	CAWSVGSGGTEAFF
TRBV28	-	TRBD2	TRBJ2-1	TGTGCCAGCAGTTTAGGTACTAGCGGCCCATCTTTTGGGCAGTTCTTC	CASSLGTSGPSFGQFF
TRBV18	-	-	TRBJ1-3	TGTGCCAGCTCACCATCATCCTATAGTTCTACTGGAAACACCATATATTTT	CASSPSSYSSTGNTIYF